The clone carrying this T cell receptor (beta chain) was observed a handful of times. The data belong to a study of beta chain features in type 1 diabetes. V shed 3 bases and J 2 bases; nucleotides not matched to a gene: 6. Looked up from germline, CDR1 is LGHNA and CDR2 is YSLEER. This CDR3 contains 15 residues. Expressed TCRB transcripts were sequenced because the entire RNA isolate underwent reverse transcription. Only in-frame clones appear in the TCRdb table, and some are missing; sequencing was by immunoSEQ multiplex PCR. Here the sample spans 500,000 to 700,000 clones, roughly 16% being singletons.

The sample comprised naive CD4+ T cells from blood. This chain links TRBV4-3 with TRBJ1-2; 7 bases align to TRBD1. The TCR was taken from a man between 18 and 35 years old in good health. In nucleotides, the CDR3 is TGCGCCAGCAGCCATAGTGACAGGGTAAACTATGGCTACACCTTC. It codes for CASSHSDRVNYGYTF.